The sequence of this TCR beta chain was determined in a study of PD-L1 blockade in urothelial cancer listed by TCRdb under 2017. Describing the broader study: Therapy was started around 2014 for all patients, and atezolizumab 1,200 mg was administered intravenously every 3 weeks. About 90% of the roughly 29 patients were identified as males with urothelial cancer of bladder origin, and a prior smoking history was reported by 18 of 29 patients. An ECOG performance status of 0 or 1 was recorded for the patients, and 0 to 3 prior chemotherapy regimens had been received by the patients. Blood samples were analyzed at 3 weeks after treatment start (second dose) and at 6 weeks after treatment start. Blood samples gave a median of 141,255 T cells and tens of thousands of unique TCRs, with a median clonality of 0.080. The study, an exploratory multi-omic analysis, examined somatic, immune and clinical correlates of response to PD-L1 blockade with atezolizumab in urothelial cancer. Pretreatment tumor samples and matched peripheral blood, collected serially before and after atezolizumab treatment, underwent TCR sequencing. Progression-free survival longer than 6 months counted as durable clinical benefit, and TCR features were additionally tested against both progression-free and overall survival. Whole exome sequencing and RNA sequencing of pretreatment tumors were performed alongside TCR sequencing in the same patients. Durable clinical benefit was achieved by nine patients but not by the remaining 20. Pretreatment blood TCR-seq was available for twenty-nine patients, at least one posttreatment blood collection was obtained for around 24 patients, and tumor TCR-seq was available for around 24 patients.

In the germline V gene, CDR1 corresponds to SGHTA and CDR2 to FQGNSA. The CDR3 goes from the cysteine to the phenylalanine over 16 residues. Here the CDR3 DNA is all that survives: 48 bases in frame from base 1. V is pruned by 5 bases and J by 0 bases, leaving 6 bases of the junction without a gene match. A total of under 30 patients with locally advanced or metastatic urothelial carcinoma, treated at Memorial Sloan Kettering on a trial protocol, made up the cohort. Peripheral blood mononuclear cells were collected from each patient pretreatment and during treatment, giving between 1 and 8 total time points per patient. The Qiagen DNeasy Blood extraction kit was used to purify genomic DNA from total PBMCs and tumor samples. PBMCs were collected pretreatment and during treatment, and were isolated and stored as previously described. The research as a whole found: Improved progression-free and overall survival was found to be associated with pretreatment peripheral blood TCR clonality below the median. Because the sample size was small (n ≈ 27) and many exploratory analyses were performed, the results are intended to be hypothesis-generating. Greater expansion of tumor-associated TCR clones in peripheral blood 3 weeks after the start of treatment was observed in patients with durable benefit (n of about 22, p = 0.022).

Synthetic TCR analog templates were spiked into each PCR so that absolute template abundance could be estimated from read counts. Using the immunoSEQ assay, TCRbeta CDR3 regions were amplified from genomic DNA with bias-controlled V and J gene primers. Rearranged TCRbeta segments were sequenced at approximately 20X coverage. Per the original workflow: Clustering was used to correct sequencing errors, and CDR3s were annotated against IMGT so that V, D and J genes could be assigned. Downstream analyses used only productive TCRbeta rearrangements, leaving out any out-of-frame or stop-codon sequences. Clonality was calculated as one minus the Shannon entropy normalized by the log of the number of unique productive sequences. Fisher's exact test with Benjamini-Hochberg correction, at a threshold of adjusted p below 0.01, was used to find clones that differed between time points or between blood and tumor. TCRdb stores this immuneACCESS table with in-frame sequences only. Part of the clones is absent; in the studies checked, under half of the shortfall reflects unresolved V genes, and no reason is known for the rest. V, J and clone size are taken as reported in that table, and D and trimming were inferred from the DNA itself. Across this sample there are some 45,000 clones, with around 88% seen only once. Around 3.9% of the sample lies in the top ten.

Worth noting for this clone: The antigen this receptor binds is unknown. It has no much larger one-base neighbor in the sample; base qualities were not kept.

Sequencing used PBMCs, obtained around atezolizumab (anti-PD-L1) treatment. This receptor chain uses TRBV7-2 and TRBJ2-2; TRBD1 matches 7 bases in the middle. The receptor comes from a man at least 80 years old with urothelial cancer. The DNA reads TGTGCCAGCAGCCCAGGACAGGTGACGAACACCGGGGAGCTGTTTTTT. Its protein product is CASSPGQVTNTGELFF.